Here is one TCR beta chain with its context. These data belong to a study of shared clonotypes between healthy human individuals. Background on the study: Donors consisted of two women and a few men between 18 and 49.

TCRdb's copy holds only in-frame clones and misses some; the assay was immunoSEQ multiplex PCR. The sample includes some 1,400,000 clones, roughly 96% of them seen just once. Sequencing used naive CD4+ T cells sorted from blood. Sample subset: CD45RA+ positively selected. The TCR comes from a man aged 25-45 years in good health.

CDR3 loop: CAIRPGTSGRTGNEQFF. CDR3 bases: TGTGCCATCAGGCCAGGGACTAGCGGGAGAACGGGGAATGAGCAGTTCTTC. The chain has TRBV10-3 and TRBJ2-1; 14 nucleotides match TRBD2. The germline V gene encodes CDR1 ENHRY and CDR2 SYGVKD. With 6 bases clipped from V and 7 bases from J, the junction kept 11 bases outside the gene matches. The CDR3 contains 17 residues.